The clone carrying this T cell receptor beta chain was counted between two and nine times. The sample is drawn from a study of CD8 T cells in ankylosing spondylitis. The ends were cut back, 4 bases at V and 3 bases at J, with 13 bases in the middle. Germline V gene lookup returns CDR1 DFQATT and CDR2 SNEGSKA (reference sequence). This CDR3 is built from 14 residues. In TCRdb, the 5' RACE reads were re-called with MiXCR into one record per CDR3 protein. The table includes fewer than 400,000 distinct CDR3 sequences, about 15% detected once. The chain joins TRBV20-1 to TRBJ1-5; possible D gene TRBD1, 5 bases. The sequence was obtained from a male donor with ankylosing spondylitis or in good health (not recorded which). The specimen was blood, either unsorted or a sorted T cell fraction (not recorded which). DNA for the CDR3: TGCAGTGCTAAGGGAGACAGTTCCAATCAGCCCCAGCATTTT. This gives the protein CSAKGDSSNQPQHF.